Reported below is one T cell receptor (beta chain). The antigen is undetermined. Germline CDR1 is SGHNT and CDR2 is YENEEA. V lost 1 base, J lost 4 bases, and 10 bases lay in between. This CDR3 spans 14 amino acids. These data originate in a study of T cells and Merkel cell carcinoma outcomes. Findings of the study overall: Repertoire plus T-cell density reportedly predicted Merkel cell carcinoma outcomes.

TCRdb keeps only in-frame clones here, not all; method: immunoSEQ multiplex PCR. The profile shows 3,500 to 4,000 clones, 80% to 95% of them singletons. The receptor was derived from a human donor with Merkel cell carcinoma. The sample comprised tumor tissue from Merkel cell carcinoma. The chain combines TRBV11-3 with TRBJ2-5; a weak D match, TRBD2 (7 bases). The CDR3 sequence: CASSLVAGAETQYF. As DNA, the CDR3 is TGTGCCAGCAGCTTAGTTGCGGGGGCAGAGACCCAGTACTTC.